These 24 T cell receptor beta chains came from one sample sequenced in a study of T cells in Graves' hyperthyroidism and ophthalmopathy. RNA transcripts were the template for amplifying TCR beta CDR3 regions. Primed by the HTBI set, a first-round RT-PCR was run on the TCR CDR3. TCRdb reprocessed the multiplex PCR reads via MiXCR and lists one record per CDR3 protein. Among hundreds of thousands of distinct CDR3 sequences listed, approximately 42% were seen once. The sample was peripheral blood or thyroid tissue (not recorded which). Receptors originate from an adult man with Graves' disease, either hyperthyroidism or ophthalmopathy (not recorded which).

The chain joins TRBV5-1 to TRBJ1-2, with no clear D. Germline CDR1 reads SGHRS; CDR2 reads YFSETQ. This CDR3 region has 16 residues. Between the trimmed V and J ends, which lost 4 bases and 4 bases, there was a span of 20 bases. CDR3 DNA: TGCGCCAGCAGCCTAAACGAAAGTCGTAATCGCTATGGCTACACCTTC. This codes for CASSLNESRNRYGYTF.

This clonotype has just a few counts. V usage is TRBV11-2 and J usage is TRBJ2-2; TRBD1 matches 10 bases. With 1 base clipped from V and 5 bases from J, the junction kept 4 bases outside the gene matches. The CDR3 is made up of 16 amino acids. Looked up from germline, CDR1 is SGHAT and CDR2 is FQNNGV. CDR3 residues: CASSLVGQGLTGELFF. The CDR3 DNA sequence: TGTGCCAGCAGCTTAGTGGGACAGGGGTTAACCGGGGAGCTGTTTTTT.

In this sample, this clonotype turned up once. This chain joins TRBV15 and TRBJ1-5, with a weak D call TRBD1 (5 bases). Trimming removed 2 bases at V and 7 bases at J, with 9 bases between. Germline CDR1 LNHNV, CDR2 YYDKDF (reference sequence). This CDR3 contains 13 residues. CDR3 sequence reads: CATSRQGGQPQHF. The CDR3 DNA follows: TGTGCCACCAGCAGACAGGGTGGCCAGCCCCAGCATTTT.

The chain joins TRBV29-1 to TRBJ2-5; the D is unclear. From germline, CDR1 is SQVTM and CDR2 ANQGSEA. The V gene lost 4 bases and the J gene lost 5 bases, with 11 bases spanning the gap. This CDR3 is 12 amino acids long. In DNA form, the CDR3 reads TGCAGCGTTGTCGGGTTCAGTGAGACCCAGTACTTC. Residues: CSVVGFSETQYF.

The rearrangement joins TRBV2 to TRBJ1-1, with D perhaps matching TRBD1 (5 bases). This CDR3 spans 15 amino acids. Germline V CDR1 and CDR2: SNHLY, FYNNEI. Trimming took 5 bases from V and 0 from J, leaving 13 bases between them. The CDR3 spells CASSFRGLMNTEAFF. In DNA, the CDR3 is TGTGCCAGCAGTTTCCGGGGCCTCATGAACACTGAAGCTTTCTTT. The full variable domain, completed using reference TRBV2 and TRBJ1-1, is EPEVTQTPSHQVTQMGQEVILRCVPISNHLYFYWYRQILGQKVEFLVSFYNNEISEKSEIFDDQFSVERPDGSNFTLKIRSTKLEDSAMYFCASSFRGLMNTEAFFGQGTRLTVV.

This clonotype turned up a few times. The chain recombines TRBV20-1 with TRBJ1-2; D perhaps matches TRBD1 (5 bases). The CDR3 covers 12 residues. Trimming took 2 bases from V and 4 from J, leaving 8 bases between them. The germline V gene encodes CDR1 DFQATT and CDR2 SNEGSKA (reference sequence). The CDR3 nucleotides read TGCAGTGCTAGACGCGGGACCTATGGCTACACCTTC. Translation: CSARRGTYGYTF.

The chain carries TRBV9 and TRBJ2-5; D not resolved. Trimming stripped 0 bases from V and 7 bases from J, with 16 bases between. Germline CDR1 and CDR2: SGDLS and YYNGEE. There are 15 residues in the CDR3. Here the CDR3 reads CASSVASEVSGTQYF. The CDR3, as DNA: TGTGCCAGCAGCGTAGCTTCCGAGGTCTCCGGGACCCAGTACTTC.

The chain recombines TRBV2 with TRBJ2-7; 7 nucleotides match TRBD1. Per the germline V gene, CDR1 is SNHLY and CDR2 is FYNNEI. The CDR3 loop spans 13 amino acids. Unmatched junction bases numbered 4, after V lost 8 bases and J lost 0 bases. This CDR3 is CASGAGGSYEQYF. In DNA form, the CDR3 reads TGTGCCAGCGGTGCAGGGGGCTCCTACGAGCAGTACTTC.

This clonotype turned up a few times. J is TRBJ1-5 and V is TRBV14; D ambiguous. The CDR3 is 19 amino acids. In germline, CDR1 is SGHDN, CDR2 FVKESK. Trimming shortened V by 4 bases and J by 0 bases, and 22 bases separated the two germline ends. Here the CDR3 reads CASSRGEANLNISNQPQHF. CDR3 DNA: TGTGCCAGCAGCCGTGGGGAAGCTAACCTGAACATTAGCAATCAGCCCCAGCATTTT.

This clonotype was counted many times. The J gene is TRBJ1-1, the V gene TRBV19; D remains unclear. V dropped 9 bases and J dropped 10 bases, with 15 bases sitting between them. The germline CDR1 and CDR2 sequences are LNHDA and SQIVND (reference sequence). The CDR3 runs to 11 residues. The chain's CDR3 is CASRTPDRAFF. The CDR3, as DNA: TGTGCCAGCAGGACCCCGGACCGAGCTTTCTTT.

The chain couples TRBV6-2 or TRBV6-3 to TRBJ1-1; D ambiguous. Germline V gene lookup returns CDR1 MNHEY and CDR2 SVGEGT. V was shortened by 10 bases and J by 1 base, with 16 bases between the two germline ends. The CDR3 totals 14 residues. The chain's CDR3 is CATSSGPANTEAFF. The CDR3 nucleotides read TGTGCCACCTCATCGGGCCCGGCGAACACTGAAGCTTTCTTT.

This chain joins TRBV2 and TRBJ1-2; no reliable D call. The CDR3 has 14 residues. The V end was cut by 4 bases, the J end by 3 bases, with 12 bases between. The germline gives CDR1 SNHLY, CDR2 FYNNEI. CDR3 region: CASSAREGYYGYTF. The CDR3 DNA follows: TGTGCCAGCAGTGCTAGAGAGGGATACTATGGCTACACCTTC.

Comments on this clonotype: One junction end does not reproduce the germline sequence, and a read error may be involved. This chain links TRBV5-4 with TRBJ1-1, with 7 bases that match TRBD1. This CDR3 has 13 amino acids. Germline-derived CDR1 and CDR2 are SGHNT and YYREEE (reference sequence). CDR3 residues: CASRLGGQFEAFF. CDR3 bases: TGTGCCAGCAGATTGGGGGGACAGTTTGAAGCTTTCTTT.

CDR3 coding DNA: TGTGCCAGCAGTCAGGGGTTATCGAACACTGAAGCTTTCTTT. Protein product: CASSQGLSNTEAFF. The J gene is TRBJ1-1, the V gene TRBV11-1, with D perhaps matching TRBD1 (6 bases). Germline CDR1 SGHAT, CDR2 FQDESV (reference sequence). V lost 6 bases, J lost 1 base, and 12 bases lay in between. The CDR3 is made up of 14 amino acids.

This clonotype was seen at least ten times. The V gene is TRBV7-9, the J gene TRBJ1-1; possible D gene TRBD1, 5 bases. This CDR3 is 14 amino acids long. Germline CDR1 reads SEHNR; CDR2 reads FQNEAQ (reference sequence). Between the trimmed V and J ends, which lost 5 bases and 7 bases, there was a span of 17 bases. CDR3 sequence: CASSPRGRKGEAFF. CDR3 sequence (DNA): TGTGCCAGCAGCCCCCGGGGACGAAAGGGTGAAGCTTTCTTT.

This clonotype occurred many times. The chain uses TRBV10-3 and TRBJ2-5, with 14 bases matching TRBD2. From germline, CDR1 is ENHRY and CDR2 SYGVKD. Trimming cost V 3 bases and J 3 bases; bases outside gene matches: 3. The CDR3 spans 16 residues. The CDR3 bases are TGTGCCATCAGTGAAGGGACTAGCGGGGGCAAAGAGACCCAGTACTTC. It encodes CAISEGTSGGKETQYF.

This clonotype was found many times. The V and J genes are TRBV20-1 and TRBJ1-5; 11 bases agree with TRBD1. Germline CDR1 is DFQATT and CDR2 is SNEGSKA (reference sequence). The CDR3 has 14 residues. The ends lost 5 bases at V and 2 bases at J; junction bases unmatched: 2. The CDR3 DNA reads as TGCAGTGCTGGGGGACAGGGGGGCAATCAGCCCCAGCATTTT. Translated, it gives CSAGGQGGNQPQHF.

A word on this clonotype: A much larger clone sits a single nucleotide away, making a read error possible. The chain is built from TRBV24-1 and TRBJ2-2, with 8 bases fitting TRBD1. J was trimmed by 6 bases and V by 5 bases; bases with no gene match: 4. Germline V lookup: CDR1 KGHDR, CDR2 SFDVKD. The CDR3 runs 14 residues. The CDR3 bases are TGTGCCACCAGTGCCAGGACAGGGTCCGGGGAGCTGTTTTTT. Translating gives CATSARTGSGELFF.

The rearrangement joins TRBV20-1 to TRBJ2-7, with 8 bases lining up with TRBD2. Germline values: CDR1 DFQATT, CDR2 SNEGSKA (reference sequence). Losses at the gene ends were 0 bases for V and 4 bases for J; bases not matched to a gene: 8. The CDR3 runs to 15 residues. The CDR3 protein is CSARDRGGGPYEQYF. The CDR3 bases are TGCAGTGCTAGAGATCGGGGGGGAGGGCCTTACGAGCAGTACTTC.

The chain links TRBV7-8 to TRBJ1-5; D ambiguous. V was clipped by 3 bases and J by 1 base, with 7 bases between them. The CDR3 is made up of 14 amino acids. Germline values: CDR1 SGHVS, CDR2 FQNEAQ. The CDR3 sequence: CASSLWQSNQPQHF. DNA of the CDR3: TGTGCCAGCAGCTTGTGGCAGAGCAATCAGCCCCAGCATTTT.

This sequence joins TRBV25-1 and TRBJ1-2; D is possibly TRBD1 (5 bases). The CDR3 is 12 residues long. V lost 7 bases, J lost 2 bases, and 8 bases lay in between. Germline V CDR1 and CDR2: MGHDK, SYGVNS. CDR3 in amino acids: CASTTENYGYTF. CDR3 nucleotides: TGTGCCAGCACGACAGAGAACTATGGCTACACCTTC.

CDR3: CASSQDIGGWPQHF. CDR3 DNA: TGTGCCAGCAGCCAAGATATAGGGGGGTGGCCCCAGCATTTT. The V call is TRBV7-6, the J call TRBJ1-5, with a weak D call TRBD1 (6 bases). There are 14 residues in the CDR3. Germline values: CDR1 SGHVS, CDR2 FNYEAQ. The germline V and J ends were trimmed by 5 bases and 9 bases, with 17 bases remaining between them.

The genes are TRBV7-2 and TRBJ2-7; 7 bases fit TRBD1. Germline V gene lookup returns CDR1 SGHTA and CDR2 FQGNSA. The trim removed 6 bases at V and 7 bases at J, leaving 12 bases unmatched. This CDR3 spans 14 amino acids. As DNA, the CDR3 is TGTGCCAGCAGTTCACCGGGACAGCTAGAGGAGCAGTACTTC. Translated, it gives CASSSPGQLEEQYF.

The rearrangement joins TRBV7-9 to TRBJ1-2; no clear D. The CDR3 is 10 amino acids. Trimming left V 7 bases short and J 5 bases short, with 5 bases between. Germline loops: CDR1 SEHNR, CDR2 FQNEAQ (reference sequence). The CDR3 nucleotides read TGTGCCAGCAACAGATATGGCTACACCTTC. Protein product: CASNRYGYTF.